A single T cell receptor beta chain is shown here with its context. These data are taken from a study of shared clonotypes between healthy human individuals. Across the study: A few men and a couple of women, aged 18 to 49, were donors.

The V end lost 8 bases, the J end lost 4 bases, and 6 bases lay between the germline ends. The CDR3 sequence is 11 residues long. CDR1 and CDR2 (germline): MNHNS, SASEGT. Sequenced by immunoSEQ multiplex PCR; TCRdb stores in-frame clones only, minus some. The data contain about 1.1 million clones, around 77% of them singletons. The TCR was taken from a man younger than 35 in good health. Some clones in this sample may be carry-over from other donors' samples. This rearrangement joins TRBV6-1 to TRBJ2-1; D remains ambiguous. Sequencing was performed on memory CD4+ T cells from PBMCs. The sample's subset: CD45RA-negative fraction. CDR3: CASFGYNEQFF. DNA for the CDR3: TGTGCCAGCTTCGGTTACAATGAGCAGTTCTTC.